This T cell receptor (beta chain) was identified in a study of blood T cell repertoires in COVID-19 (dated by TCRdb to 2019 to 2021). Study-level background: The collaborator samples originated in the United States, Italy and Spain and spanned the acute and convalescent phases of COVID-19. The material from the prospective study consisted of cDNA or gDNA derived from T cells, B-cell-depleted T cells, or PBMCs. Deeply sampled blood TCRbeta repertoires from subjects exposed to, actively infected with, or recovered from COVID-19 were included in the dataset. The repertoires were released in a freely available public database meant as a resource for research on the immune response to SARS-CoV-2. The samples were drawn from the first 160 participants of the ongoing ImmuneRACE study and from 1,254 subjects provided by 6 global collaborators. A de-identified subject ID, COVID-19 status, age in years and sex were almost always included in the sample metadata. Where available, HLA class I and class II types were taken from metadata supplied by the sample provider and were not determined by assay-based typing. What the research found in general, with its limitations: The quantity of clinical and demographic metadata differed by source and by participant and was supplied without curation.

TCRbeta CDR3 regions were amplified from genomic DNA by means of the immunoSEQ Assay, a bias-controlled multiplex PCR. The study's processing was this. Nucleated cell counts per sample were estimated from amplification of reference gene primers within the assay. To quantify the absolute abundance of each unique TCRbeta CDR3 rearrangement, sequence reads were collapsed and filtered. Productive Simpson clonality was computed per sample as the square root of Simpson's diversity index over productive rearrangements. Here the immuneACCESS table is served through TCRdb, limited to in-frame sequences with V and J called. Missing clones are a known gap in these copies; in checked studies unresolved V genes cover under half, and the rest lacks a known reason. V and J calls plus clone size are reproduced from that table; the DNA served to infer D and trimming. This sample comprises 250,000 to 300,000 clones, 86% of them detected only once. About 3.6% of the sample is held by the ten biggest clonotypes.

V was cut back by 9 bases and J by 0 bases, leaving a gap of 9 bases between them. Reading the germline V gene (reference sequence) gives CDR1 LNHDA and CDR2 SQIVND. There are 12 amino acids in the CDR3, from cysteine to phenylalanine inclusive. The retained sequence is limited to the CDR3, 36 bases, with the frame set at the first base. Each collaborating institution followed its own protocols to collect whole blood in K2EDTA tubes. For TCRbeta analysis, collaborator samples were shipped as frozen whole blood, as isolated PBMCs, or as DNA extracted from either sample type. This clone was recorded a few times. Which antigen it targets is not known. Nothing much larger sits one base from this clone, and base qualities are not available.

Sequencing was carried out using peripheral blood. The sequence was obtained from a young man with active or convalescent COVID-19. The chain employs TRBV19 and TRBJ2-7, with TRBD1 tentatively as D gene (5 bases match). The DNA is as follows: TGTGCCAGCAAGGGGTACTCCTACGAGCAGTACTTC. This translates into CASKGYSYEQYF.